What follows describes a single T cell receptor (beta chain). Its antigen specificity is not known. Per-nucleotide qualities are absent, and no much larger clonotype sits a single base away. The treatment or condition tag for this specimen amounts to: allogeneic hematopoietic cell transplantation with graft depleted of TCRalphabeta T cells and CD19 B cells. Transplant recipients were children who received TCRalphabeta/CD19-depleted allogeneic hematopoietic cell grafts. The data are from a study of T-cell reconstitution after alpha-beta-depleted transplantation in children listed by TCRdb under 2016. Describing the broader study: Using TCR repertoire profiling, the study followed T-cell immune reconstitution in a quantitative way in children after TCRalphabeta/CD19-depleted allogeneic hematopoietic cell transplantation. Study-level results and caveats: The apparently early alphabetaT-cell count recovery about two months after transplant was reportedly dependent on only several hundred rapidly expanded clones derived from non-depleted graft cells. Over subsequent months, a decline in hyperexpanded clone frequencies was noted, and after one year, T-cell counts and TCRbeta diversity were mostly ascribed to newly produced T cells. In some patients, the high TCRbeta diversity seen at day 60 was put down to recipient T cells and intrathymic progenitors that had survived conditioning.

Library preparation used PCR. Sequenced using an Illumina HiSeq 2500. Molecular barcoding was employed in the preparation of TCR libraries, with unique molecular identifiers being used to normalize TCRbeta repertoire quantification. TCRdb's own reprocessing of the public reads used fastp at Q25 and MiXCR and kept productive beta chains. Identical CDR3 protein sequences are pooled into one entry, listed with their most common genes and DNA. A total of about 980,000 distinct CDR3 sequences appear in this sample, about 31% of them only once. Jointly, the top ten make up more than 25% of the sample. The sequencing used PBMCs, mostly from graft donor cells, collected 360 days after TCRalphabeta/CD19-depleted stem cell transplant. The source is a boy younger than two who had a stem cell transplant for SCID, so the T cells may come from the graft donor.

The bases are TGTGCCAGCAGCCCCAAACCCCCACCTCGGGGCTACACCTTC. Translated, this gives CASSPKPPPRGYTF. The chain is assembled from TRBV28 and TRBJ1-2; no D segment can be confidently identified. V is cut by 6 bases and J by 8 bases, and the space between the germline ends is 19 bases. The CDR1 and CDR2 encoded by the germline V gene are MDHEN and SYDVKM. Reading from cysteine to phenylalanine, the CDR3 counts 14 amino acids. Kept here is only the CDR3 DNA, which spans 42 bases and is read in frame from base 1.